A selection of T cell receptor beta chains follows, all from one sample in a study of beta chain features in type 1 diabetes. Measured with immunoSEQ multiplex PCR; TCRdb has only the in-frame clones, and not every one. This sample has approximately 38,000 clones, with around 45% found just once. Sequencing used central memory CD4+ T cells from blood. The receptors derive from a woman aged 18-29 years in good health. CDR3s include the opening cysteine and the closing phenylalanine or tryptophan. D genes are given only for firm matches. Size values are once, few and many counts, or a class for expanded clones, and some rows have none.

clone_size d_call j_call cdr3_length v_call cdr3_nt cdr3_aa
few - TRBJ1-5 15 TRBV19 TGTGCCAGTAGCGCCGACACCGGTAGGAATCAGCCCCAGCATTTT CASSADTGRNQPQHF
- TRBD2 TRBJ2-3 13 TRBV7-2 TGTGCCAGCAGTAGCGGGGGCACAGATACGCAGTATTTT CASSSGGTDTQYF
- - TRBJ2-1 13 TRBV19 TGTGCCAGTAGTCAAAACAGGGACAATGAGCAGTTCTTC CASSQNRDNEQFF
- - TRBJ1-1 14 TRBV5-1 TGCGCCAGCAGCTTGGCTGGGGAGGGAACTGAAGCTTTCTTT CASSLAGEGTEAFF
- TRBD1 TRBJ1-2 15 TRBV7-2 TGTGCCAGCAGCTCGGGACAGGGGCTATTGGAGGGCTACACCTTC CASSSGQGLLEGYTF
few TRBD2 TRBJ2-2 15 TRBV4-1 TGCGCCAGCAGCCAAGTTGTAGCGGGACTCGGGGAGCTGTTTTTT CASSQVVAGLGELFF
- TRBD2 TRBJ2-3 15 TRBV2 TGTGCCAGCACAGGGCATAGCGGGGTTGCAGATACGCAGTATTTT CASTGHSGVADTQYF
- TRBD2 TRBJ2-2 19 TRBV5-1 TGCGCCAGCAGCTTGTTAGCGGGAGGGTCCTTGGACTTCCACGGGGAGCTGTTTTTT CASSLLAGGSLDFHGELFF
- TRBD1 TRBJ1-2 16 TRBV5-5 TGTGCCAGCAGCTTGGCCGGACAGGGGGCATTCTATGGCTACACCTTC CASSLAGQGAFYGYTF
- - TRBJ2-3 15 TRBV28 TGTGCCAGCAGCCTAGGGGGGGGTATTCTCTTTGCGCAGTATTTT CASSLGGGILFAQYF
- TRBD1 TRBJ2-5 15 TRBV27 TGTGCCAGCAGTCTGGGACAGGGGTACCAAGAGACCCAGTACTTC CASSLGQGYQETQYF
- - TRBJ1-1 16 TRBV18 TGTGCCAGCTCACCAGGGCAGACTATCATGAACACTGAAGCTTTCTTT CASSPGQTIMNTEAFF
few - TRBJ1-1 13 TRBV6-6 TGTGCCAGCAGTTACGAGGGGAACACTGAAGCTTTCTTT CASSYEGNTEAFF
few TRBD1 TRBJ2-7 15 TRBV30 TGTGCCTGGACCCGAACCGGGACAGGTGGGAACGAGCAGTACTTC CAWTRTGTGGNEQYF
- - TRBJ2-2 14 TRBV5-1 TGCGCCAGCAGCTCCAGGGGGGTTGCCGGGGAGCTGTTTTTT CASSSRGVAGELFF
- - TRBJ2-3 16 TRBV19 TGTGCCAGTAGTATATTCCGGGACTCCCTCACAGATACGCAGTATTTT CASSIFRDSLTDTQYF
- - TRBJ2-7 13 TRBV27 TGTGCCAGCAGTCGACAGGCCTCCTACGAGCAGTACTTC CASSRQASYEQYF
- - TRBJ2-5 15 TRBV11-2 TGTGCCAGCAGCCCCCAGGATGGGGGCCTCGAGACCCAGTACTTC CASSPQDGGLETQYF
few - TRBJ2-1 13 TRBV7-2 TGTGCCAGCAGCTTTAGTCGGAGTAATGAGCAGTTCTTC CASSFSRSNEQFF
- - TRBJ1-5 15 TRBV19 TGTGCCAGTAGTATTAGCTTCGGGGTTACTCAGCCCCAGCATTTT CASSISFGVTQPQHF
- - TRBJ2-2 15 TRBV7-8 TGTGCCAGCAGCTTGGCGGGGCTCTACACCGGGGAGCTGTTTTTT CASSLAGLYTGELFF
many - TRBJ2-1 14 TRBV5-8 TGTGCCAGCAGCTTGGGGAGCTCCTACAATGAGCAGTTCTTC CASSLGSSYNEQFF
few - TRBJ2-3 15 TRBV4-1 TGCGCCAGCAGCCAAGGGACACCCGCCCCGGATACGCAGTATTTT CASSQGTPAPDTQYF
few TRBD1 TRBJ2-3 14 TRBV5-1 TGCGCCAGCAGCGATGGGACAGCGGAAGATACGCAGTATTTT CASSDGTAEDTQYF
- TRBD1 TRBJ2-5 13 TRBV27 TGTGCCAGCAGGCCAACAGGGGTCGAGACCCAGTACTTC CASRPTGVETQYF
- TRBD2 TRBJ2-1 13 TRBV30 TGTGCCTGGAGTCGGGGGGCCTACAATGAGCAGTTCTTC CAWSRGAYNEQFF
- - TRBJ1-2 12 TRBV6-1 TGTGCCAGCAGTGAATGGGAGGGTGGCTACACCTTC CASSEWEGGYTF
few - TRBJ2-5 14 TRBV7-2 TGTGCCAGCAGGCCGGCGGCAGTACAAGAGACCCAGTACTTC CASRPAAVQETQYF